This T cell receptor beta chain was obtained from a study of brain metastases from non-small cell lung cancer. The CDR3 has 13 amino acids. With 7 bases clipped from V and 5 bases from J, the junction kept 6 bases outside the gene matches. Germline assignment: CDR1 MNHEY and CDR2 SMNVEV (reference sequence). Produced via immunoSEQ multiplex PCR; TCRdb's table is partial and in-frame only. The sample lists approximately 1,400 clones; roughly 76% were seen once. This TCR derives from a donor older than 35 with non-small cell lung cancer. Sample: tumor-adjacent normal tissue. The chain has TRBV27 and TRBJ2-5, with 8 bases lining up with TRBD2. The CDR3 sequence is CASIPTGGETQYF. In DNA, the CDR3 is TGTGCCAGCATCCCGACGGGGGGGGAGACCCAGTACTTC.